This TCR beta chain was sequenced in a study of T cell repertoires in cytomegalovirus infection. The CDR3 has 16 amino acids. CDR1 MGHRA and CDR2 YSYEKL come from the germline V gene. V gave up 0 bases and J gave up 0 bases, with 12 bases separating them. TCRdb independently ran MiXCR on the reads; one entry per CDR3 protein. The sample lists approximately 630,000 distinct CDR3 sequences; approximately 24% were seen once. The receptor's source is a human donor in good health (CMV status not recorded). Some clones in this sample may be carry-over from other donors' samples. V is TRBV4-1 and J is TRBJ2-7; D gene uncertain. Sequenced sample: CD8+ T cells from PBMCs. CDR3: CASSQDPHPISYEQYF. In DNA form, the CDR3 reads TGCGCCAGCAGCCAAGATCCCCACCCCATCTCCTACGAGCAGTACTTC.